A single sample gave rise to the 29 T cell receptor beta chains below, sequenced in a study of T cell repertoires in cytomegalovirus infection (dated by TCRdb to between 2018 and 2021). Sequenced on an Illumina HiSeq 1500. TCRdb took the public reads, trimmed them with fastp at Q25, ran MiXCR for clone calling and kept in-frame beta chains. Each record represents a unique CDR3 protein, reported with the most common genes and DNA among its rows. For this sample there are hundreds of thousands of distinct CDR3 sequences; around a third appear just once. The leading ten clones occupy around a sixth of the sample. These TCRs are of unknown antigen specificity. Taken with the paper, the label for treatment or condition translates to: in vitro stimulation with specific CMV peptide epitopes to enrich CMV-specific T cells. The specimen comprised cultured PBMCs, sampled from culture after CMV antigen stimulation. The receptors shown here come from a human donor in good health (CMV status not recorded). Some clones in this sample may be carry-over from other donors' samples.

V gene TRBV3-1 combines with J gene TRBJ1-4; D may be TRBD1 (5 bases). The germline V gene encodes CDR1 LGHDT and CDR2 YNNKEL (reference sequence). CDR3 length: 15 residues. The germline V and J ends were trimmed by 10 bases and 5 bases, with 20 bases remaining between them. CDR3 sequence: CATSTPGRGNEKLFF. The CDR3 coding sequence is TGTGCCACCTCGACTCCGGGACGGGGGAATGAAAAACTGTTTTTT.

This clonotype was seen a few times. The CDR3 nucleotides read TGCGCCAGCAGCCAACCGAGGACAGGGGGCGGTACGGCTTTCTTT. Its translation is CASSQPRTGGGTAFF. The V gene is TRBV4-1, the J gene TRBJ1-1, with 11 bases matching TRBD1. Germline CDR1 MGHRA, CDR2 YSYEKL. The length of the CDR3 is 15 residues. V lost 2 bases to trimming and J lost 11 bases; unmatched junction nucleotides: 10.

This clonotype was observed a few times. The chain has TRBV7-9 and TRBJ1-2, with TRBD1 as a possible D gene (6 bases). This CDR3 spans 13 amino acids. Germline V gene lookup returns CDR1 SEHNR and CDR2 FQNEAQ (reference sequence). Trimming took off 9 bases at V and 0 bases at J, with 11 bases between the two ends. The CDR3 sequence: CASVQGTNYGYTF. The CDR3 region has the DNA TGTGCCAGTGTTCAGGGGACTAACTATGGCTACACCTTC.

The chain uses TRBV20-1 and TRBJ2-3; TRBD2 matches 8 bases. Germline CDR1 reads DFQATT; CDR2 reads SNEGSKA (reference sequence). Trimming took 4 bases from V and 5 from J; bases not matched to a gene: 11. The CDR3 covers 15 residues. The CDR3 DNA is TGCAGTGCTACCCCGGGAAGCGGGAGTGGAGATACGCAGTATTTT. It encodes CSATPGSGSGDTQYF.

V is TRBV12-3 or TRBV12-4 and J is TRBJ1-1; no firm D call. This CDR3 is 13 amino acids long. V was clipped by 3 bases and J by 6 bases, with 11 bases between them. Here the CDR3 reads CASSLSRRAEAFF. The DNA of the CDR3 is TGTGCCAGCAGTTTGTCCCGACGGGCTGAAGCTTTCTTT.

This chain's CDR3 is CASRNRGYTEAFF. The CDR3 DNA reads as TGTGCCAGCAGAAACAGGGGGTACACTGAAGCTTTCTTT. V and J are TRBV6-1 and TRBJ1-1, with 8 bases aligning to TRBD1. The V gene's germline CDR1 is MNHNS and CDR2 SASEGT. The CDR3 extends over 13 amino acids. V dropped 6 bases and J dropped 3; count of bases not matched to a gene: 3.

The CDR3 here is CASLPYRARLGPDTQYF. Written as DNA, the CDR3 is TGTGCCAGCCTCCCTTACCGCGCGCGGTTGGGGCCAGATACGCAGTATTTT. The chain uses TRBV12-3 or TRBV12-4 and TRBJ2-3, with a weak D call TRBD1 (5 bases). CDR3 length equals 17 residues. V lost 8 bases and J lost 4, with 25 bases in between.

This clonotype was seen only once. CDR3: CASTPFSGNEQFF. In DNA, the CDR3 is TGTGCCAGCACCCCCTTTAGCGGCAATGAGCAGTTCTTC. This chain links TRBV2 with TRBJ2-1, with D tentatively TRBD2 (6 bases). With 7 bases removed from V and 6 bases from J, the gap between germline ends came to 13 bases. CDR1 is SNHLY, CDR2 FYNNEI, per germline. The CDR3 loop spans 13 amino acids.

In DNA form, the CDR3 reads TGCAGTGCAAGACAGGGGGACGCGCCCCAGCATTTT. Its protein product is CSARQGDAPQHF. The chain is built from TRBV20-1 and TRBJ1-5; 9 nucleotides align to TRBD1. The CDR3 has 12 residues. The V and J ends lost 6 bases and 9 bases, in that order; junction bases with no gene match: 6. Germline V gene lookup returns CDR1 DFQATT and CDR2 SNEGSKA (reference sequence).

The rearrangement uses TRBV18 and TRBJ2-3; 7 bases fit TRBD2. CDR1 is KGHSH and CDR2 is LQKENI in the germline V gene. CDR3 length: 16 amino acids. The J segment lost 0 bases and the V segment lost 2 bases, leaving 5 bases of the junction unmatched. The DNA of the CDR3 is TGTGCCAGCTCACCAAGGCGGGAGACTAGCACAGATACGCAGTATTTT. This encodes CASSPRRETSTDTQYF.

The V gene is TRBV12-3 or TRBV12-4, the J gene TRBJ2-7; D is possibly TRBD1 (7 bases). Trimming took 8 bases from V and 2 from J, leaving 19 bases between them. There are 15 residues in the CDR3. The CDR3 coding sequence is TGTGCCAGCGGCTACAGGGGACTCTCAGCCTACGAGCAGTACTTC. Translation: CASGYRGLSAYEQYF.

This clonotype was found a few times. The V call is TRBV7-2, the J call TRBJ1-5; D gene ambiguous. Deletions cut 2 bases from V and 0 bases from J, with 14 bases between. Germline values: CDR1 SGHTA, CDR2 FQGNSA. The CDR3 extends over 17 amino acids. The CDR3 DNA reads TGTGCCAGCAGCTTACATGCGACGGGCTATAGCAATCAGCCCCAGCATTTT. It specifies CASSLHATGYSNQPQHF.

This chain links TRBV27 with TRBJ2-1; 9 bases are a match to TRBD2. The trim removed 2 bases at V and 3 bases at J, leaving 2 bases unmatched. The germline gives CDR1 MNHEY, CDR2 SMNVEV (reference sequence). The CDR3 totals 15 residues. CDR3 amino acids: CASSLPTSGYNEQFF. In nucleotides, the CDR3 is TGTGCCAGCAGTTTACCGACTAGCGGCTACAATGAGCAGTTCTTC.

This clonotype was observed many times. The DNA for the CDR3 is TGTGCCAGCAGTTTTGACACCGGGGAGCTGTTTTTT. Its translation: CASSFDTGELFF. The chain has TRBV12-3 or TRBV12-4 and TRBJ2-2; D unresolved. This CDR3 has 12 residues. Trimming shortened V by 3 bases and J by 3 bases, and 2 bases separated the two germline ends.

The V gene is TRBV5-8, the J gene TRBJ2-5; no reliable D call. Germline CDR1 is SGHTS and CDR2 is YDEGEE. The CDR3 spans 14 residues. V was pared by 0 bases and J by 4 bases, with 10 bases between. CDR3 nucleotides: TGTGCCAGCAGCTTGGCCAATATTAGAGAGACCCAGTACTTC. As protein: CASSLANIRETQYF.

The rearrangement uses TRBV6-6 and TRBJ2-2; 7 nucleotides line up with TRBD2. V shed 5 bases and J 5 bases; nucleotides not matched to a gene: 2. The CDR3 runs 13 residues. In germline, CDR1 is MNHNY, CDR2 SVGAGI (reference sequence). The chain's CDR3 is CASSQLATGELFF. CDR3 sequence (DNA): TGTGCCAGCAGTCAACTAGCGACCGGGGAGCTGTTTTTT.

DNA for the CDR3: TGTGCCAGCATCTCAGGGGTCGGAAACTATGGCTACACCTTC. As protein: CASISGVGNYGYTF. The chain uses TRBV6-8 and TRBJ1-2; possible D gene TRBD1, 6 bases. Germline assignment: CDR1 MNHGY and CDR2 SAAAGT. CDR3 length equals 14 residues. V lost 7 bases and J lost 2, with 14 bases in between.

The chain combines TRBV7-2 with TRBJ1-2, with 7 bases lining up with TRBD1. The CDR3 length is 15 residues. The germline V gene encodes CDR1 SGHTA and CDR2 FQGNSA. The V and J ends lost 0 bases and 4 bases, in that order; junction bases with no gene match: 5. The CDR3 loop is CASSLAEGAGYGYTF. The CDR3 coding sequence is TGTGCCAGCAGCTTAGCGGAGGGGGCGGGCTATGGCTACACCTTC. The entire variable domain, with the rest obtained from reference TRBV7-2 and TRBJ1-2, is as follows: GAGVSQSPSNKVTEKGKDVELRCDPISGHTALYWYRQSLGQGLEFLIYFQGNSAPDKSGLPSDRFSAERTGGSVSTLTIQRTQQEDSAVYLCASSLAEGAGYGYTFGSGTRLTVV.

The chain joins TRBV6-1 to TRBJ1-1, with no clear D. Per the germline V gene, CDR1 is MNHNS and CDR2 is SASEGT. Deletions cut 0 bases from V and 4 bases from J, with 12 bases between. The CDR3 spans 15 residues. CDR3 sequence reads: CASSEAEGLGTEAFF. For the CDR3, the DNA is TGTGCCAGCAGTGAAGCGGAGGGTTTAGGCACTGAAGCTTTCTTT.

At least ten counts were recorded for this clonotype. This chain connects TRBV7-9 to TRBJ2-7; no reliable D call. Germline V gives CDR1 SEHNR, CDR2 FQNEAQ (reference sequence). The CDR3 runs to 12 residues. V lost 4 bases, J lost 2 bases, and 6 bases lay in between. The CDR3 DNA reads TGTGCCAGCAGCTCCATTGCCTACGAGCAGTACTTC. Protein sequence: CASSSIAYEQYF.

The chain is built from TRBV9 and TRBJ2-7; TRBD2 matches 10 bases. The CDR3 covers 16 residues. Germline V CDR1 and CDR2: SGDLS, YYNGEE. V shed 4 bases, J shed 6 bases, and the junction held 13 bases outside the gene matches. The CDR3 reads CASSIGTSVGSPEQYF. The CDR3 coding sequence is TGTGCCAGCAGCATCGGGACTAGCGTGGGAAGCCCCGAGCAGTACTTC.

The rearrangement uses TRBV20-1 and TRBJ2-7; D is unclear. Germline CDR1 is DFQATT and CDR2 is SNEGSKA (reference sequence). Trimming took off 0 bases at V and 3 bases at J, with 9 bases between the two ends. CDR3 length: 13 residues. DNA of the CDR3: TGCAGTGCTAGAGAGGTCTTAGGCTACGAGCAGTACTTC. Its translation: CSAREVLGYEQYF.

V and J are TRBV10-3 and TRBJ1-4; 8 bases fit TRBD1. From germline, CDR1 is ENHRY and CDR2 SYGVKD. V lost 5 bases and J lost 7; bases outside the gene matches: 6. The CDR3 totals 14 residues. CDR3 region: CAISKDRVGEKLFF. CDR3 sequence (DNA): TGTGCCATCAGTAAGGACAGGGTCGGTGAAAAACTGTTTTTT.

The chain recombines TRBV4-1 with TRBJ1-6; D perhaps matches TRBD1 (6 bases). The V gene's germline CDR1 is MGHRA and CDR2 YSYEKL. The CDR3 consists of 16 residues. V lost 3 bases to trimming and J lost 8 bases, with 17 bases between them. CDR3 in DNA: TGCGCCAGCAGCCAGGTCCCCGGGACAACTTATTCACCCCTCCACTTT. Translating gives CASSQVPGTTYSPLHF.

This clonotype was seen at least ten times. In DNA, the CDR3 is TGTGCCAGCAGTATGAATCAGGGTTTCACTGAAGCTTTCTTT. This gives the protein CASSMNQGFTEAFF. The chain combines TRBV7-2 with TRBJ1-1; TRBD1 is a possible D gene (5 bases). The CDR3 loop spans 14 amino acids. V lost 6 bases and J lost 4, with 15 bases in between. Germline V gives CDR1 SGHTA, CDR2 FQGNSA.

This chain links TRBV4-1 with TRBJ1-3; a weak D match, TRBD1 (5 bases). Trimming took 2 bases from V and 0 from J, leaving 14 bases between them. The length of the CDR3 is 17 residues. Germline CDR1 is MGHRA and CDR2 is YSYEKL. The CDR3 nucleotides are TGCGCCAGCAGCCAAATGGGGCAGACTTACTCTGGAAACACCATATATTTT. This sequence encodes CASSQMGQTYSGNTIYF.

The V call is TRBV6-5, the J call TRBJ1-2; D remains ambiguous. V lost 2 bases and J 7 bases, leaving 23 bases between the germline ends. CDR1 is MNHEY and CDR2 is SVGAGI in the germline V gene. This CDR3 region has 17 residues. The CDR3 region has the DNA TGTGCCAGCAGTTACCTCCTTAAGGCAAGCGTATCAGGTGGCTACACCTTC. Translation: CASSYLLKASVSGGYTF.

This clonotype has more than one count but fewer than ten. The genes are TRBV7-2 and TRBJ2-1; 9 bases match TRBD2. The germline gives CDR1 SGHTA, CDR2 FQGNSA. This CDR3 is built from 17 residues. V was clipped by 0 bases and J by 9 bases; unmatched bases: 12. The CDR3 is CASSLAGASGIVGEQFF. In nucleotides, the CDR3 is TGTGCCAGCAGCTTAGCCGGGGCTAGCGGGATCGTGGGTGAGCAGTTCTTC.

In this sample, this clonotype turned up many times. The DNA for the CDR3 is TGTGCCAGCAGCTTAGACGGACTAGCGGGGGGGCCGTACGAGCAGTACTTC. Amino acids: CASSLDGLAGGPYEQYF. V and J are TRBV7-2 and TRBJ2-7, with TRBD2 matching over 15 bases. Germline assignment: CDR1 SGHTA and CDR2 FQGNSA. Trimming cost V 1 base and J 4 bases; bases outside gene matches: 5. The CDR3 is made up of 17 amino acids. Full variable domain (missing parts from reference TRBV7-2 and TRBJ2-7): GAGVSQSPSNKVTEKGKDVELRCDPISGHTALYWYRQSLGQGLEFLIYFQGNSAPDKSGLPSDRFSAERTGGSVSTLTIQRTQQEDSAVYLCASSLDGLAGGPYEQYFGPGTRLTVT.